A single count supports the clone carrying this TCR beta chain. What it binds is not known. These data come from a study of CD8 T cells in Susac syndrome. Study summary: Treatment status at blood draw for the Susac syndrome patients was therapy-naive, corticosteroids, or intravenous immunoglobulin alone. Study-level results: The study admitted that it had a relatively small number of individuals in its TCR sequencing and HLA analysis.

TEMRA cells were FACS-enriched, and CD8+ and CD4+ T cells were isolated negatively. Random hexamers primed reverse transcription of about 0.5 to 1 ug RNA. An immunoSEQ multiplex PCR generated amplified TCR beta CDR3 products spanning 54 Vbeta and 13 Jbeta. TCRdb re-called the immunoSEQ multiplex PCR reads with MiXCR, one entry per CDR3 protein. The table records around 130,000 distinct CDR3 sequences, roughly 95% of them present only once. The clonotype originates from a human donor with Susac syndrome. Sequencing input: CD4+ T cells from PBMCs.

This CDR3 reads CASSRQGAVGTEAFF. The CDR3 DNA is TGTGCCAGCAGTCGACAGGGGGCCGTAGGTACTGAAGCTTTCTTT. V usage is TRBV12-3 or TRBV12-4 and J usage is TRBJ1-1; 10 nucleotides line up with TRBD1. J was trimmed by 5 bases and V by 5 bases; bases with no gene match: 8. The CDR3 contains 15 residues.